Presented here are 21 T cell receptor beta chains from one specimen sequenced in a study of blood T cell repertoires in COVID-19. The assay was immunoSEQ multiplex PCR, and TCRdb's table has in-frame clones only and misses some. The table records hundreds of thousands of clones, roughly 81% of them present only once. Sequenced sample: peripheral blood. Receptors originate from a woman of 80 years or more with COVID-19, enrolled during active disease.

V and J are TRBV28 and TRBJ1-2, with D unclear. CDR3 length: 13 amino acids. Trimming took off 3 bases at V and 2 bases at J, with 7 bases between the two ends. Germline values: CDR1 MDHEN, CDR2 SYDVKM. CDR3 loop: CASSFDMNYGYTF. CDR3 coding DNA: TGTGCCAGCAGTTTCGACATGAACTATGGCTACACCTTC.

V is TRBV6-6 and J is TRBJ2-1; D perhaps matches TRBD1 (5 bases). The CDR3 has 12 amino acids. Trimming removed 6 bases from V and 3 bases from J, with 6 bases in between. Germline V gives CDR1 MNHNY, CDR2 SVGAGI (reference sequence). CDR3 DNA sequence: TGTGCCAGCAGGACAGTCTACAATGAGCAGTTCTTC. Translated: CASRTVYNEQFF.

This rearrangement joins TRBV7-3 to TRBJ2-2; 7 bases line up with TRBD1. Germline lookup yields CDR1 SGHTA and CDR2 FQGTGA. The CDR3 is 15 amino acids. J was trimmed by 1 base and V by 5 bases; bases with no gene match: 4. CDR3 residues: CASSLTGENTGELFF. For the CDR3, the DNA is TGTGCCAGCAGCCTCACAGGGGAGAACACCGGGGAGCTGTTTTTT.

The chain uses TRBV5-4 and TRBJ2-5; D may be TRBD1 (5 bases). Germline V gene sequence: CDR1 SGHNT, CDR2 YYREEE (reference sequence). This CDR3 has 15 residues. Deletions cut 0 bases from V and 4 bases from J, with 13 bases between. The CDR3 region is CASSLDLGRVETQYF. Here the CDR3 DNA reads TGTGCCAGCAGCTTGGATTTGGGCAGGGTAGAGACCCAGTACTTC.

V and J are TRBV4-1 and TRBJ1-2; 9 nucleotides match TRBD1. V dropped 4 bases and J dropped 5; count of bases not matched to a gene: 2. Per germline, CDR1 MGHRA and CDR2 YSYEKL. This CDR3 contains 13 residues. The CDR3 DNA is TGCGCCAGCAGCCCGGGACAGGGATATGGCTACACCTTC. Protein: CASSPGQGYGYTF.

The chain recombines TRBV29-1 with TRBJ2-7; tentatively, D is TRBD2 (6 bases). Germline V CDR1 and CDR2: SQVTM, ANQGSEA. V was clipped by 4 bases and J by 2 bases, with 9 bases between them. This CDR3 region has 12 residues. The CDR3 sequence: CSVGEEAYEQYF. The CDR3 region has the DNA TGCAGCGTTGGGGAGGAGGCCTACGAGCAGTACTTC.

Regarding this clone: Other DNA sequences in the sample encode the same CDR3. CDR3 DNA sequence: TGTGCCATCAGTGAAAGGGGAGAAGCTTTCTTT. Translated: CAISERGEAFF. This sequence joins TRBV10-3 and TRBJ1-1, with a weak D call TRBD1 (5 bases). The CDR3 has 11 residues. Deletions cut 3 bases from V and 8 bases from J, with 7 bases between. Germline CDR1 is ENHRY and CDR2 is SYGVKD.

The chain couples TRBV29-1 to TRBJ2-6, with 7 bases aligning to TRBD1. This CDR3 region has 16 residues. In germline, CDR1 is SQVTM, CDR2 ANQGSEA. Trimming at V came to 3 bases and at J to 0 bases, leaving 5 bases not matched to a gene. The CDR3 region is CSVDTGAPSGANVLTF. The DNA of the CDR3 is TGCAGCGTTGATACAGGGGCCCCCTCTGGGGCCAACGTCCTGACTTTC.

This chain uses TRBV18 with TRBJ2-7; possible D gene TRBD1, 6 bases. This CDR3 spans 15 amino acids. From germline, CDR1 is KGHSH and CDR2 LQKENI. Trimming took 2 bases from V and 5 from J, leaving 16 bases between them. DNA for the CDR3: TGTGCCAGCTCACCAATGGGGGCAGGGTATGACGAGCAGTACTTC. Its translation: CASSPMGAGYDEQYF.

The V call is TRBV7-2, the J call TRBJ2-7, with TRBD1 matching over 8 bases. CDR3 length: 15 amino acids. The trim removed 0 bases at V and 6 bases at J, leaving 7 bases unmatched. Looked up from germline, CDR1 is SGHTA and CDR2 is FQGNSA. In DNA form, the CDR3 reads TGTGCCAGCAGCTTAGCGCGGCAGGGGGCGGTCGAGCAGTACTTC. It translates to CASSLARQGAVEQYF.

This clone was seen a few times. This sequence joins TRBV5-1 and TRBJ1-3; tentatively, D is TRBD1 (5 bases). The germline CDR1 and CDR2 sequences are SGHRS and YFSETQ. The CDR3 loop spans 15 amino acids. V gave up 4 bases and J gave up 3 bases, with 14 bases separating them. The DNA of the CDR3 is TGCGCCAGCAGCCCGGGGGGTCTCAGTGGAAACACCATATATTTT. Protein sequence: CASSPGGLSGNTIYF.

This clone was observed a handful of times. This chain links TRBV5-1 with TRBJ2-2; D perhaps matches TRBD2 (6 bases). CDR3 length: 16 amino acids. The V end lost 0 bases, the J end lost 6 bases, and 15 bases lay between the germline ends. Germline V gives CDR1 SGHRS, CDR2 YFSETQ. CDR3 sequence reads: CASSLVAGGVPGELFF. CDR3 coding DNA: TGCGCCAGCAGCTTGGTGGCAGGAGGGGTACCCGGGGAGCTGTTTTTT.

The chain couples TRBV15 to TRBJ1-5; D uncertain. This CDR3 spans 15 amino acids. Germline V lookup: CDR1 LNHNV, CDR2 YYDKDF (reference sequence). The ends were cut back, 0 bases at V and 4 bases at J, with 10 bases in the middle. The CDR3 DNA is TGTGCCACCAGCAGAGAAGGCAGGTTTAATCAGCCCCAGCATTTT. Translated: CATSREGRFNQPQHF.

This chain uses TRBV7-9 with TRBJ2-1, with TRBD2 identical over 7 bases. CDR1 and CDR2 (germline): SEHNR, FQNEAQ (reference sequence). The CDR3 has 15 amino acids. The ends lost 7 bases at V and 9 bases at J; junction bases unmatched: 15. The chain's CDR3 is CASTNPIAGQGEQFF. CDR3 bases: TGTGCCAGCACCAACCCCATAGCGGGTCAGGGTGAGCAGTTCTTC.

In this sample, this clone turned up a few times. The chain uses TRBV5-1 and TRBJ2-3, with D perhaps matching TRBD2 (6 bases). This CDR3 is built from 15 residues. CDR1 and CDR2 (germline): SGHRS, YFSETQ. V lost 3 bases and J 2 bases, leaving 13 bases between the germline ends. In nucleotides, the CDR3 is TGCGCCAGCAGCTGGGGCCGGGGGAACACAGATACGCAGTATTTT. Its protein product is CASSWGRGNTDTQYF.

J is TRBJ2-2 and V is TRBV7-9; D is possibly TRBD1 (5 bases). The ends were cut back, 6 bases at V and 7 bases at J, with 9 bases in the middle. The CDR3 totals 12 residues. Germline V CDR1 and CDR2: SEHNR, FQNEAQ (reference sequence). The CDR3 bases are TGTGCCAGCAGAGGGGATATCGGGGAGCTGTTTTTT. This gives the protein CASRGDIGELFF.

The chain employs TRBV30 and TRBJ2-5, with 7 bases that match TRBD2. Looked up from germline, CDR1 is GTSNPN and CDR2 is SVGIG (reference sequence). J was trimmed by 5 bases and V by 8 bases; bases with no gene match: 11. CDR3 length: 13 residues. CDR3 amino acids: CAGDLRGGETQYF. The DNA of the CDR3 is TGTGCCGGGGACCTAAGGGGAGGGGAGACCCAGTACTTC.

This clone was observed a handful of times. In DNA form, the CDR3 reads TGTGCCAGCAGTGCCTCGGGACTAGCGTCCCATGAGCAGTTCTTC. Protein sequence: CASSASGLASHEQFF. V is TRBV6-4 and J is TRBJ2-1, with 10 bases matching TRBD2. This CDR3 region has 15 residues. Germline values: CDR1 MRHNA, CDR2 SNTAGT. V shed 4 bases, J shed 8 bases, and the junction held 8 bases outside the gene matches.

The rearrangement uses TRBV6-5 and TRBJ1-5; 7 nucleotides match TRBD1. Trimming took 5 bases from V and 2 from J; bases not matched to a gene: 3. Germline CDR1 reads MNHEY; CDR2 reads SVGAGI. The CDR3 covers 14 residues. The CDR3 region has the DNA TGTGCCAGCAGTCTTACAGGGGGCAATCAGCCCCAGCATTTT. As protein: CASSLTGGNQPQHF.

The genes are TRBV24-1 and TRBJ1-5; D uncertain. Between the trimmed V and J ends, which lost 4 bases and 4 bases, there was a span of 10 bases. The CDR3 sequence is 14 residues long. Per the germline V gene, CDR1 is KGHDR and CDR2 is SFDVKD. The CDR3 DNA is TGTGCCACCAGTGACCCCGCTAGTAATCAGCCCCAGCATTTT. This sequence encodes CATSDPASNQPQHF.

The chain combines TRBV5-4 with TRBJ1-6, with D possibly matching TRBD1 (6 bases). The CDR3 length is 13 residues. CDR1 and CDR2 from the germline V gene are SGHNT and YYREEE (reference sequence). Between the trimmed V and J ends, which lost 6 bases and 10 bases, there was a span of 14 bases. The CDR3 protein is CASNKGDESPLHF. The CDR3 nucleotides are TGTGCCAGCAACAAGGGGGATGAATCACCCCTCCACTTT. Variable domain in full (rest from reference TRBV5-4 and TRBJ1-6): ETGVTQSPTHLIKTRGQQVTLRCSSQSGHNTVSWYQQALGQGPQFIFQYYREEENGRGNFPPRFSGLQFPNYSSELNVNALELDDSALYLCASNKGDESPLHFGNGTRLTVT.